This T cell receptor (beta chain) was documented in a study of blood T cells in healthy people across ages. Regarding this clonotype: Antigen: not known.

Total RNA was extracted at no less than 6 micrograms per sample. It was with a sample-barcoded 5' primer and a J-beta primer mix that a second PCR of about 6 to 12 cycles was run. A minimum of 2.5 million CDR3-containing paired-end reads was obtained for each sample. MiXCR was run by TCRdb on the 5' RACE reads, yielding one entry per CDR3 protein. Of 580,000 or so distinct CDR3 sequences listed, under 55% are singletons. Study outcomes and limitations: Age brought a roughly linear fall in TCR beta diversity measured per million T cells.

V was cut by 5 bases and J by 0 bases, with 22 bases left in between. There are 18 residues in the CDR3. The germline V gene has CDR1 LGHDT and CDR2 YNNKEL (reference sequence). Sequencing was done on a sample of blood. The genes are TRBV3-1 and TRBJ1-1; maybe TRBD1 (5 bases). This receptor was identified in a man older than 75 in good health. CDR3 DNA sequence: TGTGCCAGCAGCAGACCGCGGGACGGACCTACAATGAACACTGAAGCTTTCTTT. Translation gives CASSRPRDGPTMNTEAFF.